These 3 T cell receptor beta chains came from one sample sequenced in a study of blood T cell repertoires in COVID-19. Clones were read by immunoSEQ multiplex PCR, and TCRdb kept only the in-frame ones, dropping some. The repertoire holds 100,000 to 150,000 clones, about 86% seen once, with about 5.5% in the top ten. Input material: peripheral blood. Receptors originate from a man at least 80 years old with active or convalescent COVID-19.

The chain is built from TRBV7-9 and TRBJ1-2, with no clear D. CDR1 is SEHNR and CDR2 is FQNEAQ in the germline V gene (reference sequence). The V gene lost 1 base and the J gene lost 8 bases, with 14 bases spanning the gap. This CDR3 region has 14 residues. CDR3 DNA: TGTGCCAGCAGCTTAGAGGCGAGGGAAGGGGGCTACACCTTC. It is translated as CASSLEAREGGYTF.

The chain is built from TRBV12-5 and TRBJ2-5; D call uncertain. CDR3 size: 14 residues. V was shortened by 2 bases and J by 0 bases, with 7 bases between the two germline ends. Germline V lookup: CDR1 LGHNT, CDR2 FRNRAP. The CDR3 nucleotides read TGTGCTAGTGGTTTGTTAACTAACCAAGAGACCCAGTACTTC. Amino acids: CASGLLTNQETQYF.

The V and J genes are TRBV7-2 and TRBJ1-5; no reliable D call. Trimming cost V 5 bases and J 1 base, with 9 bases left between them. The CDR3 loop spans 14 amino acids. Germline-derived CDR1 and CDR2 are SGHTA and FQGNSA. CDR3 nucleotide sequence: TGTGCCAGCAGCCAAATGCAGAGCAATCAGCCCCAGCATTTT. Translating it yields CASSQMQSNQPQHF. The full variable domain, its missing parts supplied by reference TRBV7-2 and TRBJ1-5, is GAGVSQSPSNKVTEKGKDVELRCDPISGHTALYWYRQSLGQGLEFLIYFQGNSAPDKSGLPSDRFSAERTGGSVSTLTIQRTQQEDSAVYLCASSQMQSNQPQHFGDGTRLSIL.